These 23 T cell receptor beta chains originate from one sample sequenced in a study of blood T cell repertoires in COVID-19. Clones were read by immunoSEQ multiplex PCR, and TCRdb kept only the in-frame ones, dropping some. Found here are under 200,000 clones, roughly 80% of them singletons; the top ten hold around 5.9%. The sample taken for sequencing was peripheral blood. These receptors all come from a woman between 40 and 50 years old with COVID-19, enrolled during active disease.

Only one count was recorded for this clone. The V gene is TRBV30, the J gene TRBJ1-2, with TRBD1 matching over 7 bases. The CDR3 is 14 residues long. The V and J ends lost 4 bases and 4 bases, in that order; junction bases with no gene match: 9. The germline CDR1 and CDR2 sequences are GTSNPN and SVGIG (reference sequence). CDR3 nucleotides: TGTGCCTGGACCCTACTGACAGGGACCTATGGCTACACCTTC. The encoded protein is CAWTLLTGTYGYTF.

The rearrangement uses TRBV15 and TRBJ2-3; D is unclear. The V end was cut by 4 bases, the J end by 2 bases, with 4 bases between. Germline values: CDR1 LNHNV, CDR2 YYDKDF (reference sequence). This CDR3 region has 12 residues. This CDR3 reads CATSTYTDTQYF. The CDR3 nucleotides are TGTGCCACCAGCACTTACACAGATACGCAGTATTTT.

The rearrangement joins TRBV7-2 to TRBJ1-3, with D unresolved. The V end was cut by 0 bases, the J end by 2 bases, with 8 bases between. Per germline, CDR1 SGHTA and CDR2 FQGNSA. This CDR3 is built from 15 residues. The CDR3 bases are TGTGCCAGCAGCTTAGCGTACGGGGCTGGAAACACCATATATTTT. Encoded protein: CASSLAYGAGNTIYF.

V and J are TRBV6-1 and TRBJ2-5; 7 bases line up with TRBD2. V trimming: 2 bases; J trimming: 5 bases; junction bases outside the gene matches: 11. Germline lookup yields CDR1 MNHNS and CDR2 SASEGT. The CDR3 loop spans 16 amino acids. This CDR3 is CASSEKWGGGGETQYF. CDR3 bases: TGTGCCAGCAGTGAAAAATGGGGCGGGGGAGGCGAGACCCAGTACTTC.

DNA of the CDR3: TGTGCCAGCACCTCGGGGGAGAACGAAGCCTACGAGCAGTACTTC. Its translation is CASTSGENEAYEQYF. The J gene is TRBJ2-7, the V gene TRBV6-6; tentatively, D is TRBD2 (6 bases). Between the trimmed V and J ends, which lost 7 bases and 2 bases, there was a span of 18 bases. This CDR3 is 15 amino acids long. Germline V gives CDR1 MNHNY, CDR2 SVGAGI (reference sequence).

J is TRBJ2-7 and V is TRBV30; D might be TRBD2 (6 bases). The V gene lost 7 bases and the J gene lost 3 bases, with 16 bases spanning the gap. The CDR3 is 13 amino acids. Per the germline V gene, CDR1 is GTSNPN and CDR2 is SVGIG (reference sequence). The CDR3 sequence is CASTGTPYYEQYF. As DNA, the CDR3 is TGTGCCTCGACCGGGACTCCTTACTACGAGCAGTACTTC.

The rearrangement uses TRBV6-1 and TRBJ1-3; D is uncertain. The CDR3 sequence is 15 residues long. CDR1 MNHNS and CDR2 SASEGT come from the germline V gene. V gave up 2 bases and J gave up 0 bases, with 8 bases separating them. CDR3 in amino acids: CASSEPGSSGNTIYF. The CDR3, as DNA: TGTGCCAGCAGTGAACCCGGGTCCTCTGGAAACACCATATATTTT.

The gene calls are TRBV7-9 and TRBJ2-3, with TRBD1 matching over 8 bases. The CDR3 is 15 residues long. Germline values: CDR1 SEHNR, CDR2 FQNEAQ (reference sequence). The V segment lost 3 bases and the J segment 2 bases; nucleotides outside the gene matches: 4. CDR3 region: CASSFRTGLTDTQYF. The CDR3 coding sequence is TGTGCCAGCAGCTTTAGGACAGGGCTCACAGATACGCAGTATTTT.

This clone is a singleton in its sample. The chain combines TRBV4-2 with TRBJ2-7; TRBD2 matches 8 bases. This CDR3 is 18 amino acids long. Germline V gene lookup returns CDR1 LGHNA and CDR2 YNFKEQ. Losses at the gene ends were 0 bases for V and 2 bases for J; bases not matched to a gene: 12. CDR3 nucleotides: TGTGCCAGCAGCCAAGATAGAGGCCCGGGACTAGTAGCCTACGAGCAGTACTTC. Translation: CASSQDRGPGLVAYEQYF.

J is TRBJ1-2 and V is TRBV3-1 (or the pseudogene TRBV3-2); 7 positions match TRBD1. The germline V gene encodes CDR1 LGHDT and CDR2 YNNKEL (reference sequence). The V segment lost 7 bases and the J segment 4 bases; nucleotides outside the gene matches: 6. The CDR3 spans 13 residues. In DNA form, the CDR3 reads TGTGCCAGCACGGGGGACAGCAGCTATGGCTACACCTTC. This translates into CASTGDSSYGYTF.

This rearrangement joins TRBV29-1 to TRBJ2-3, with a tentative D call TRBD1 (5 bases). Per germline, CDR1 SQVTM and CDR2 ANQGSEA. V lost 3 bases, J lost 4 bases, and 11 bases lay in between. The CDR3 runs to 13 residues. The CDR3 loop reads CSVEAGSSDTQYF. The CDR3 DNA sequence: TGCAGCGTTGAGGCAGGGTCCTCAGATACGCAGTATTTT.

This chain links TRBV11-3 with TRBJ2-7; tentative D call: TRBD1 (7 bases). This CDR3 contains 13 residues. Trimming took 2 bases from V and 6 from J, leaving 11 bases between them. Germline V gene sequence: CDR1 SGHNT, CDR2 YENEEA. The CDR3 coding sequence is TGTGCCAGCAGCTTAAACAGGGGAGGCGAGCAGTACTTC. Residues: CASSLNRGGEQYF. Looking up the rest from reference TRBV11-3 and TRBJ2-7 gives the full variable domain: EAGVVQSPRYKIIEKKQPVAFWCNPISGHNTLYWYLQNLGQGPELLIRYENEEAVDDSQLPKDRFSAERLKGVDSTLKIQPAELGDSAVYLCASSLNRGGEQYFGPGTRLTVT.

A few counts support this clone. The chain links TRBV18 to TRBJ2-5, with 11 bases that match TRBD2. Germline V gene data show CDR1 as KGHSH and CDR2 as LQKENI. Trimming at V came to 4 bases and at J to 5 bases, leaving 3 bases not matched to a gene. The CDR3 consists of 14 residues. The DNA for the CDR3 is TGTGCCAGCTCACTAGCGGGAGGGTCGGAGACCCAGTACTTC. Translated: CASSLAGGSETQYF.

CDR3: CASSNDRRGYEQYF. CDR3 sequence (DNA): TGCGCCAGCAGTAATGACAGGCGGGGGTACGAGCAGTACTTC. The gene calls are TRBV10-1 and TRBJ2-7, with D maybe TRBD2 (7 bases). The CDR3 consists of 14 residues. The V end was cut by 5 bases, the J end by 4 bases, with 15 bases between. Germline loops: CDR1 WNHNN, CDR2 SYGVQD (reference sequence).

This clone came up a few times. V is TRBV19 and J is TRBJ1-5; TRBD1 matches 11 bases. CDR1 is LNHDA and CDR2 is SQIVND in the germline V gene (reference sequence). J gave up 8 bases and V 5 bases, and 5 bases lay outside the gene matches. There are 14 residues in the CDR3. The CDR3 region is CASSAGQGAKPQHF. CDR3 DNA sequence: TGTGCCAGTAGTGCCGGACAGGGGGCAAAGCCCCAGCATTTT.

The chain recombines TRBV4-2 with TRBJ1-2; the match to TRBD1 covers 7 bases. V lost 0 bases to trimming and J lost 2 bases; unmatched junction nucleotides: 3. Germline V gene sequence: CDR1 LGHNA, CDR2 YNFKEQ. The length of the CDR3 is 15 residues. The CDR3 sequence: CASSQDPGQNYGYTF. CDR3 nucleotide sequence: TGTGCCAGCAGCCAAGATCCGGGACAGAACTATGGCTACACCTTC.

This rearrangement joins TRBV7-9 to TRBJ1-2, with a tentative D call TRBD1 (5 bases). The CDR3 spans 13 residues. CDR1 is SEHNR, CDR2 FQNEAQ, per germline (reference sequence). Trimming removed 6 bases from V and 2 bases from J, with 10 bases in between. CDR3 DNA: TGTGCCAGCAGTCCACAGGCGAACTATGGCTACACCTTC. Protein sequence: CASSPQANYGYTF.

Regarding this clone: Distinct nucleotide sequences in the sample also encode this CDR3. The rearrangement joins TRBV7-3 to TRBJ2-3; D unresolved. Trimming took off 5 bases at V and 0 bases at J, with 3 bases between the two ends. CDR3 length: 12 amino acids. Germline CDR1 reads SGHTA; CDR2 reads FQGTGA. The CDR3 loop is CASSPSTDTQYF. CDR3 in DNA: TGTGCCAGCAGCCCTAGCACAGATACGCAGTATTTT.

This clone has a single count. Written as DNA, the CDR3 is TGTGCCAGCAGCCCGCGGGGGCCCGGCCAGACCCAGTACTTC. Amino acid sequence: CASSPRGPGQTQYF. The chain couples TRBV7-2 to TRBJ2-5; perhaps TRBD2 as D (7 bases). The CDR3 contains 14 residues. The germline V and J ends were trimmed by 5 bases and 6 bases, with 16 bases remaining between them. From germline, CDR1 is SGHTA and CDR2 FQGNSA.

In this sample, this clone turned up a few times. This chain uses TRBV5-1 with TRBJ1-1; TRBD1 might be the D (5 bases). With 6 bases removed from V and 0 bases from J, the gap between germline ends came to 15 bases. This CDR3 is built from 15 residues. CDR1 and CDR2 from the germline V gene are SGHRS and YFSETQ. CDR3 residues: CASMGGMTLNTEAFF. CDR3 in DNA: TGCGCCAGCATGGGGGGGATGACTTTGAACACTGAAGCTTTCTTT. Filled out from reference TRBV5-1 and TRBJ1-1, the complete variable domain reads KAGVTQTPRYLIKTRGQQVTLSCSPISGHRSVSWYQQTPGQGLQFLFEYFSETQRNKGNFPGRFSGRQFSNSRSEMNVSTLELGDSALYLCASMGGMTLNTEAFFGQGTRLTVV.

This clone was seen only a few times. V and J are TRBV19 and TRBJ1-6; D might be TRBD1 (5 bases). Trimming took off 8 bases at V and 14 bases at J, with 25 bases between the two ends. This CDR3 has 15 amino acids. CDR1 is LNHDA, CDR2 SQIVND, per germline (reference sequence). CDR3 protein: CASGFVVGRGLALHF. In nucleotides, the CDR3 is TGTGCCAGTGGCTTTGTGGTTGGCCGGGGGTTAGCCCTCCACTTT.

The chain employs TRBV5-4 and TRBJ1-2; 7 nucleotides line up with TRBD1. Germline V gene lookup returns CDR1 SGHNT and CDR2 YYREEE (reference sequence). CDR3 size: 14 residues. J lost 4 bases, V lost 2 bases, and 5 bases had no gene match. CDR3 amino acids: CASSFSQGGYGYTF. The CDR3 DNA reads TGTGCCAGCAGCTTTAGCCAGGGGGGCTATGGCTACACCTTC.

This chain connects TRBV6-5 to TRBJ1-6, with 9 bases identical to TRBD1. The V and J ends lost 10 bases and 7 bases, in that order; junction bases with no gene match: 5. CDR1 is MNHEY and CDR2 is SVGAGI in the germline V gene. This CDR3 region has 13 residues. The DNA of the CDR3 is TGTGCCACCAGGACAGGGGAAAATTCACCCCTCCACTTT. Protein product: CATRTGENSPLHF.